This T cell receptor beta chain comes out of a study of T-cell reconstitution after alpha-beta-depleted transplantation in children. This clonotype was counted a few times. Its antigen is still unknown. This CDR3 spans 15 amino acids. CDR1 and CDR2 (germline): MNHEY, SMNVEV (reference sequence). The ends were cut back, 2 bases at V and 2 bases at J, with 10 bases in the middle. Study results and caveats: It was reported that alpha-beta T cells came from several hundred expanded graft clones (about two months after transplant).

Unique molecular identifiers were built into the TCRbeta library. TCRdb reprocessed the PCR reads with MiXCR, giving one entry per CDR3 protein. The data hold approximately 230,000 distinct CDR3 sequences, with under 30% observed a single time. The chain couples TRBV27 to TRBJ2-1; D is ambiguous. This TCR came from a girl aged 2-10 years with Fanconi anemia, due to receive a stem cell transplant. The sequencing here drew on PBMCs, taken before TCRalphabeta/CD19-depleted stem cell transplant. CDR3: CASSLRVPAYNEQFF. CDR3 bases: TGTGCCAGCAGTTTACGAGTACCCGCCTACAATGAGCAGTTCTTC.